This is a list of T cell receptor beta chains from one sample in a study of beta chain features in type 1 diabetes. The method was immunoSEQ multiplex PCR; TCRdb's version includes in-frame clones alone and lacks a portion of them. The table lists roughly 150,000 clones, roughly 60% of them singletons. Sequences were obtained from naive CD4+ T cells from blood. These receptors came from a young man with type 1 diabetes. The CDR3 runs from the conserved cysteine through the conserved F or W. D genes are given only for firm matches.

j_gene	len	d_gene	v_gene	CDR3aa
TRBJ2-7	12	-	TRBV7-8	CASSRQSYEQYF
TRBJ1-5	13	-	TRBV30	CASQAGSNQPQHF
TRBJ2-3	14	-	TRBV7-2	CASSLGRSTDTQYF
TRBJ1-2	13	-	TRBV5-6	CASSLGQNYGYTF
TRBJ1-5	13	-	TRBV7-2	CASSLAPGQPQHF
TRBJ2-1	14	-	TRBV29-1	CSVGLAVNYNEQFF
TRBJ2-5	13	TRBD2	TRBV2	CASNGLADETQYF
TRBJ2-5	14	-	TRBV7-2	CASSWSPPDGTQYF
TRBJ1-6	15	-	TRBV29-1	CSVGDESSYNSPLHF
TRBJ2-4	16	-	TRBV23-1	CASISIPSVAKNIQYF
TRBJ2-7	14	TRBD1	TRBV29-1	CSVELGQGVHEQYF
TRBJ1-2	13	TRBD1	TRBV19	CASSARTGNGYTF
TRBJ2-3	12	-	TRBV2	CASTEGLDTQYF
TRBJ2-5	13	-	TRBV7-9	CASGDTNQETQYF
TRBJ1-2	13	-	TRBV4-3	CASSQDRYYGYTF
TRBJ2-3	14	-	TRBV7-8	CASSFGGSTDTQYF
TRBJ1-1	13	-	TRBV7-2	CASSFRQNTEAFF
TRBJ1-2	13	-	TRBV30	CAWSSGTNYGYTF
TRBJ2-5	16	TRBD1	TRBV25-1	CASSENAPGQKETQYF
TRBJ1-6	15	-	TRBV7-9	CASSLGGGSNSPLHF
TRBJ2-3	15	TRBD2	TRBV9	CASSNLGLDTDTQYF
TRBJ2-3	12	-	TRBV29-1	CSVESGTDTQYF
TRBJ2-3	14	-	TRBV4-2	CASTPRGIGDTQYF
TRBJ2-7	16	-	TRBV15	CATSRAFVQGFDEQYF
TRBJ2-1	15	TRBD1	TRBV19	CASGRDRGQLDEQFF
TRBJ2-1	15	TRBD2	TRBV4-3	CASSPGQRGYVEQFF
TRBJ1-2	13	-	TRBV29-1	CSVEDLGLYGYTF
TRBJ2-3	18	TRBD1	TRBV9	CASSTTLGQGANTDTQYF
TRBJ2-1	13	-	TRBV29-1	CSAMTAWGNEQFF
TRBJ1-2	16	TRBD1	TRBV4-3	CASSQVWDRENYGYTF
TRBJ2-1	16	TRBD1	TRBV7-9	CASSFGDRGPYNEQFF
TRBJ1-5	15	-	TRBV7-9	CASSLVPLGEGPQHF
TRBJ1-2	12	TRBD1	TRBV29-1	CSVGDRFYGYTF
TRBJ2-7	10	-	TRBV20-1	CSAALYEQYF
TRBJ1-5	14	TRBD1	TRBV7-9	CASSVGQGVQPQHF
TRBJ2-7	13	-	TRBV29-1	CSVGRTNAYEQYF